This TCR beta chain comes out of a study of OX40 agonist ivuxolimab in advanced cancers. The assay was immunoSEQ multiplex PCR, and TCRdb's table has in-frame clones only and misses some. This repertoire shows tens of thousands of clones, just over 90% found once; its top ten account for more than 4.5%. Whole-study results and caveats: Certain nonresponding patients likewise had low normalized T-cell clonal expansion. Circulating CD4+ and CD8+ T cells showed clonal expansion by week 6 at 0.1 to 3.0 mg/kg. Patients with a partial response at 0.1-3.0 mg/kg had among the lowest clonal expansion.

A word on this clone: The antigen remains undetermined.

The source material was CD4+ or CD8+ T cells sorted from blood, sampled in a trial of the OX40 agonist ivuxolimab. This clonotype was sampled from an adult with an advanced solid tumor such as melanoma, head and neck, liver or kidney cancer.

CDR3 bases: TGTGCCAGCAGCTTGGGGACTAGCGGGAAGTATGAGCAGTTCTTC. It translates to CASSLGTSGKYEQFF. The chain has TRBV7-6 and TRBJ2-1; 13 bases match TRBD2. The germline V gene has CDR1 SGHVS and CDR2 FNYEAQ. The CDR3 sequence is 15 residues long. Trimming cost V 3 bases and J 8 bases; bases outside gene matches: 4.